The T cell receptor beta chain under discussion was sequenced for a study of early T cells in non-severe SARS-CoV-2 infection. Study background: Bulk RNA from unsorted whole blood was sequenced; chains were unpaired.

Notes on the study in general: Lookups in VDJdb leaned toward anti-spike CD8 responses and missed private and CD4 specificities.

As part of library construction, unique molecular identifiers were attached to individual cDNA molecules. One entry per CDR3 protein results from TCRdb running MiXCR on the 5' RACE reads. The data show around 30,000 distinct CDR3 sequences, about 4% seen once. This clonotype was seen many times. Its antigen is currently unknown. Per the germline V gene, CDR1 is MNHEY and CDR2 is SVGEGT. The V end was cut by 6 bases, the J end by 5 bases, with 19 bases between. The length of the CDR3 is 15 residues. What was sequenced was whole blood. The chain has TRBV6-2 or TRBV6-3 and TRBJ2-5, with D possibly matching TRBD2 (7 bases). This sequence originates from an adult who was a healthcare worker with PCR-confirmed SARS-CoV-2 infection or an uninfected control (not recorded which). The CDR3 sequence: CASSPLGGPKETQYF. In DNA, the CDR3 is TGTGCCAGCAGCCCCCTCGGGGGGCCTAAGGAGACCCAGTACTTC.